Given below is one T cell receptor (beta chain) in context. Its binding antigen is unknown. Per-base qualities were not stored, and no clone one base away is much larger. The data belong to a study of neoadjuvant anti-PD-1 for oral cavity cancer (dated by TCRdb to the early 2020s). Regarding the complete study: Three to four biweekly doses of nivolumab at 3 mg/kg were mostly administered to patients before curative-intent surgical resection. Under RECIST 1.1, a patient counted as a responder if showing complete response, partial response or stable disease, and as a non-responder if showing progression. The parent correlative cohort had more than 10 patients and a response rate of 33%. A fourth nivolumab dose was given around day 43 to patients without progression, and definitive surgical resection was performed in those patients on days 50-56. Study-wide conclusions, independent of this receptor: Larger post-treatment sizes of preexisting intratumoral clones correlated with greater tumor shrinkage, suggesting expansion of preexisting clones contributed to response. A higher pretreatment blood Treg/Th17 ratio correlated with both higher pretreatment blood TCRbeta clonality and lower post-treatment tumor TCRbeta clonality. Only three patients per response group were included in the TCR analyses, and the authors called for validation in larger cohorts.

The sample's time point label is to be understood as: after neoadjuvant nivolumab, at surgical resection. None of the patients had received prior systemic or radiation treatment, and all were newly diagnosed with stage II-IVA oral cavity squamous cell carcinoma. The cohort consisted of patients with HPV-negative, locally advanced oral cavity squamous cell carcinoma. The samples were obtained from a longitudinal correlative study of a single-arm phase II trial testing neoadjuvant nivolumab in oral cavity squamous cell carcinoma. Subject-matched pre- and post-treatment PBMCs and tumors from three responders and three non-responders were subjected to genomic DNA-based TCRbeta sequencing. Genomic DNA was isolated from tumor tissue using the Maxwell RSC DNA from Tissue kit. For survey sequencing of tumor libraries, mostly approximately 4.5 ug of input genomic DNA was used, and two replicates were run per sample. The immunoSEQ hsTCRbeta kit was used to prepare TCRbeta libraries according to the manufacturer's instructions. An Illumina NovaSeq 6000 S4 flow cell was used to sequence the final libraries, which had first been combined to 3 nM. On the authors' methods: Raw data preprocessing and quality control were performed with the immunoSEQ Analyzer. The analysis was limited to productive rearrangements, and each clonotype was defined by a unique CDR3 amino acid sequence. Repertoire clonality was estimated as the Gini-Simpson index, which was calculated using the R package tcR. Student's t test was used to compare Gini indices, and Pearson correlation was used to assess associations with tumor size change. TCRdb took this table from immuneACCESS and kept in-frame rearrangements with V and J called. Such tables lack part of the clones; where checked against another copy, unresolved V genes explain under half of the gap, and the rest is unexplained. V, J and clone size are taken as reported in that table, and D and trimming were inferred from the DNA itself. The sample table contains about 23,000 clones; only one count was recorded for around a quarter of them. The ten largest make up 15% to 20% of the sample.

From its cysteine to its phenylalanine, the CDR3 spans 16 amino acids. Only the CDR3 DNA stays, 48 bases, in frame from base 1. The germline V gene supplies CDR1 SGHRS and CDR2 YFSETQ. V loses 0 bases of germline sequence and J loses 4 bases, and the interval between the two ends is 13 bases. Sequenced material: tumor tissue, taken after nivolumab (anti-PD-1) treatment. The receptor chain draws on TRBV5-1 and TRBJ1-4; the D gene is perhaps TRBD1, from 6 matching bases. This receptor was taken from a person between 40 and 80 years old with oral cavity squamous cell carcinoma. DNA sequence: TGCGCCAGCAGCTTGGTCCCAGGACAGCGTAATGAAAAACTGTTTTTT. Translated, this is CASSLVPGQRNEKLFF.